These T cell receptor beta chains were read from a single sample in a study. Each CDR3 protein is one row after TCRdb ran MiXCR on the 5' RACE reads. The sample records 20,000 to 25,000 distinct CDR3 sequences, about 31% being singletons. Sequencing was performed on tumor-infiltrating naive CD4+ T cells sorted from the breast tumor. These receptors were taken from a female donor with breast cancer. Each CDR3 is given without its conserved first and last residue. Fields, in order: V gene, J gene, CDR3 protein.

V: TRBV9
J: TRBJ2-7
CDR3: ASSAWDSSYEQY

V: TRBV18
J: TRBJ1-1
CDR3: ASSPRGLLNTEAF

V: TRBV12-2
J: TRBJ2-1
CDR3: ASRLAFFPGLTYNEQF

V: TRBV20-1
J: TRBJ2-3
CDR3: SATTTSGSADTQY

V: TRBV6-5
J: TRBJ1-2
CDR3: AVKQGLAGNIYGYT

V: TRBV6-5
J: TRBJ2-7
CDR3: ASSYSKQEGSYEQY

V: TRBV29-1
J: TRBJ1-5
CDR3: SAVVDNRGNQPQH

V: TRBV3-1
J: TRBJ2-3
CDR3: ASSPGQSADTQY

V: TRBV20-1
J: TRBJ1-1
CDR3: SARDKQGTF

V: TRBV5-4
J: TRBJ2-1
CDR3: ASSPPGRDNEQF

V: TRBV29-1
J: TRBJ2-1
CDR3: STLGGYNEQF

V: TRBV7-7
J: TRBJ2-1
CDR3: ASSSGQGGAYNEQF

V: TRBV6-1
J: TRBJ1-5
CDR3: ASSDGYSHSNQPQH

V: TRBV5-1
J: TRBJ1-1
CDR3: ASTRTVNTEAF

V: TRBV4-2
J: TRBJ2-3
CDR3: ASSQDIMGSTDTQY

V: TRBV6-5
J: TRBJ2-7
CDR3: ASRRGYEQY

V: TRBV4-2
J: TRBJ2-6
CDR3: ASSQDHTGGFLSSGANVLT

V: TRBV10-3
J: TRBJ2-3
CDR3: AISGLTSTDTQY